This TCR beta chain was found in a study of blood T cell repertoires in COVID-19. CDR3 size: 14 residues. The germline V and J ends were trimmed by 1 base and 3 bases, with 10 bases remaining between them. CDR1 and CDR2 from the germline V gene are SGHDT and YYEEEE. Only in-frame clones appear in the TCRdb table, and some are missing; sequencing was by immunoSEQ multiplex PCR. The table lists 30,000 to 35,000 clones, more than 75% of them singletons. The gene calls are TRBV5-6 and TRBJ1-2, with D unclear. This sequence was found in a man aged 80 or over with active or convalescent COVID-19. The sequenced material came from peripheral blood. Written as DNA, the CDR3 is TGTGCCAGCAGCTTGCGTGAGGGAGACTATGGCTACACCTTC. Its translation: CASSLREGDYGYTF.